These T cell receptor beta chains were read from a single sample in a study of shared clonotypes between healthy human individuals. Sequencing was performed with immunoSEQ multiplex PCR; in TCRdb, only in-frame clones are kept and a portion is missing. The sample holds 2 million to 3 million clones, over 85% seen once. Sequencing used naive CD4+ T cells from PBMCs. All receptors derive from a man younger than 35 in good health. Some clones in this sample may be carry-over from other donors' samples. The CDR3 runs from the conserved cysteine through the conserved F or W. The order of the fields is clone size, D gene, V gene, J gene, CDR3 protein, CDR3 DNA. A D gene is named only where the DNA matches it firmly. Clone size is not always given. Where it is, it says once, few, many or a class for expanded clones.

clone size: NA; D gene: NA; V gene: TRBV18; J gene: TRBJ1-5; CDR3 protein: CASSPRAREINQPQHF; CDR3 DNA: TGTGCCAGCTCACCAAGAGCCAGGGAAATCAATCAGCCCCAGCATTTT
clone size: NA; D gene: NA; V gene: TRBV19; J gene: TRBJ1-5; CDR3 protein: CASRGDGLRPQHF; CDR3 DNA: TGTGCCAGTAGAGGGGACGGTTTAAGGCCCCAGCATTTT
clone size: NA; D gene: NA; V gene: TRBV5-1; J gene: TRBJ2-7; CDR3 protein: CASSGGTAGGYEQYF; CDR3 DNA: TGCGCCAGCAGCGGTGGGACGGCCGGGGGCTACGAGCAGTACTTC
clone size: once; D gene: NA; V gene: TRBV6-1; J gene: TRBJ1-5; CDR3 protein: CASSGVMVGAQPQHF; CDR3 DNA: TGTGCCAGCAGTGGTGTAATGGTGGGGGCTCAGCCCCAGCATTTT
clone size: NA; D gene: NA; V gene: TRBV5-4; J gene: TRBJ1-2; CDR3 protein: CASSKGQGWDYGYTF; CDR3 DNA: TGTGCCAGCAGCAAGGGGCAGGGTTGGGACTATGGCTACACCTTC
clone size: NA; D gene: TRBD2; V gene: TRBV27; J gene: TRBJ2-5; CDR3 protein: CASRPGTTFRETQYF; CDR3 DNA: TGTGCCAGCAGGCCAGGGACTACCTTTCGGGAGACCCAGTACTTC
clone size: NA; D gene: TRBD1; V gene: TRBV27; J gene: TRBJ2-3; CDR3 protein: CASSFIGTGYTDTQYF; CDR3 DNA: TGTGCCAGCAGTTTCATAGGGACAGGTTACACAGATACGCAGTATTTT
clone size: once; D gene: NA; V gene: TRBV10-3; J gene: TRBJ2-1; CDR3 protein: CAISGFGTGYNEQFF; CDR3 DNA: TGTGCCATCAGTGGGTTTGGGACGGGATACAATGAGCAGTTCTTC
clone size: NA; D gene: NA; V gene: TRBV27; J gene: TRBJ2-2; CDR3 protein: CASSFPGTGELFF; CDR3 DNA: TGTGCCAGCAGTTTCCCCGGCACCGGGGAGCTGTTTTTT
clone size: NA; D gene: NA; V gene: TRBV6-6; J gene: TRBJ2-5; CDR3 protein: CASSLMETQYF; CDR3 DNA: TGTGCCAGCAGCCTCATGGAGACCCAGTACTTC
clone size: NA; D gene: NA; V gene: TRBV6-6; J gene: TRBJ2-7; CDR3 protein: CATLLGGGYEQYF; CDR3 DNA: TGTGCCACCCTACTCGGGGGTGGCTACGAGCAGTACTTC
clone size: NA; D gene: TRBD2; V gene: TRBV14; J gene: TRBJ2-7; CDR3 protein: CASSQDIGLAPWGQYF; CDR3 DNA: TGTGCCAGCAGCCAAGATATAGGACTAGCGCCTTGGGGGCAGTACTTC
clone size: once; D gene: NA; V gene: TRBV6-5; J gene: TRBJ1-6; CDR3 protein: CASSLTMNDNSPLHF; CDR3 DNA: TGTGCCAGCAGCCTTACCATGAATGATAATTCACCCCTCCACTTT
clone size: NA; D gene: TRBD1; V gene: TRBV7-2; J gene: TRBJ2-7; CDR3 protein: CASSPRQGLSYEQYF; CDR3 DNA: TGTGCCAGCAGCCCACGACAGGGGTTGTCCTACGAGCAGTACTTC
clone size: NA; D gene: NA; V gene: TRBV4-2; J gene: TRBJ2-7; CDR3 protein: CASSQEGGAYEQYF; CDR3 DNA: TGTGCCAGCAGCCAAGAAGGGGGGGCCTACGAGCAGTACTTC
clone size: NA; D gene: TRBD2; V gene: TRBV7-9; J gene: TRBJ2-7; CDR3 protein: CASSWDPGLAGSGSYEQYF; CDR3 DNA: TGTGCCAGCAGCTGGGACCCGGGACTAGCGGGGTCCGGCTCCTACGAGCAGTACTTC
clone size: NA; D gene: NA; V gene: TRBV10-3; J gene: TRBJ2-1; CDR3 protein: CAISERTSQGEQFF; CDR3 DNA: TGTGCCATCAGTGAGAGGACCAGCCAGGGTGAGCAGTTCTTC
clone size: NA; D gene: TRBD2; V gene: TRBV7-3; J gene: TRBJ2-3; CDR3 protein: CASSLTGTSGQALTDTQYF; CDR3 DNA: TGTGCCAGCAGCTTAACCGGGACTAGCGGGCAGGCCCTCACAGATACGCAGTATTTT
clone size: once; D gene: NA; V gene: TRBV6-1; J gene: TRBJ1-2; CDR3 protein: CASSESAIYGYTF; CDR3 DNA: TGTGCCAGCAGTGAATCGGCTATCTATGGCTACACCTTC
clone size: NA; D gene: NA; V gene: TRBV6-1; J gene: TRBJ1-3; CDR3 protein: CASSGGRENTIYF; CDR3 DNA: TGTGCCAGCAGTGGGGGCCGAGAAAACACCATATATTTT
clone size: NA; D gene: NA; V gene: TRBV5-4; J gene: TRBJ1-1; CDR3 protein: CASSHGGARGTEAFF; CDR3 DNA: TGTGCCAGCAGCCATGGGGGGGCGCGGGGCACTGAAGCTTTCTTT
clone size: NA; D gene: NA; V gene: TRBV28; J gene: TRBJ1-1; CDR3 protein: CASHRTEAFF; CDR3 DNA: TGTGCCAGCCACCGGACTGAAGCTTTCTTT
clone size: NA; D gene: TRBD1; V gene: TRBV19; J gene: TRBJ2-3; CDR3 protein: CASSLPGTGSTDTQYF; CDR3 DNA: TGTGCCAGTAGTCTCCCCGGGACAGGTTCTACAGATACGCAGTATTTT
clone size: NA; D gene: TRBD2; V gene: TRBV12-5; J gene: TRBJ2-1; CDR3 protein: CASGLQLAGGGAQFF; CDR3 DNA: TGTGCTAGTGGTTTGCAACTAGCGGGAGGCGGTGCACAGTTCTTC
clone size: NA; D gene: NA; V gene: TRBV6-5; J gene: TRBJ1-2; CDR3 protein: CASSYVRGSTKGYTF; CDR3 DNA: TGTGCCAGCAGTTACGTCCGTGGGTCGACTAAGGGCTACACCTTC
clone size: NA; D gene: NA; V gene: TRBV6-1; J gene: TRBJ2-2; CDR3 protein: CAYAPRTGELFF; CDR3 DNA: TGTGCCTATGCCCCGCGGACCGGGGAGCTGTTTTTT